A selection of T cell receptor beta chains follows, all from one sample in a study of synovial regulatory T cells in juvenile arthritis. Here immunoSEQ multiplex PCR was the method, and the copy in TCRdb shows in-frame clones only, minus some. The sample totals 7,500 to 10,000 clones. Specimen: Treg cells from blood. These TCRs come from a donor younger than 35 with juvenile idiopathic arthritis. Both conserved end residues are part of each CDR3.

v_call,j_call,cdr3_aa
TRBV7-2,TRBJ2-5,CASTPTSWETQYF
TRBV18,TRBJ2-7,CASSPAYEQYF
TRBV6-1,TRBJ2-2,CASSANVIGRAGELFF
TRBV6-1,TRBJ1-5,CASGTAPNQPQHF
TRBV4-1,TRBJ2-1,CASSQTSLAGFYNEQFF
TRBV18,TRBJ2-2,CASSPSGNDSGELFF
TRBV18,TRBJ1-1,CASSGGGTEAFF
TRBV7-8,TRBJ2-7,CASSLVAGSYEQYF
TRBV12-5,TRBJ2-1,CASGFQDFGGQFF
TRBV6-6,TRBJ1-1,CASAIRQGGPEAFF
TRBV2,TRBJ1-2,CASSGDGYYGYTF
TRBV19,TRBJ1-2,CASSTPGQGVGYTF
TRBV10-3,TRBJ1-1,CAIDGSGTGNTEAFF
TRBV7-8,TRBJ1-2,CASSLFFYLQGGYTF
TRBV29-1,TRBJ1-2,CSVDQVNYGYTF
TRBV18,TRBJ2-1,CASSPVSSSYNEQFF
TRBV19,TRBJ1-1,CASISRGFSGTEAFF
TRBV27,TRBJ1-5,CASSLFARGLPFNQPQHF
TRBV18,TRBJ1-2,CASSLGSDLRGPIYGYTF
TRBV10-3,TRBJ2-5,CAAGRATETQYF
TRBV10-3,TRBJ1-2,CAISSGQGSYGYTF
TRBV10-1,TRBJ1-1,CASTGTEAFF
TRBV2,TRBJ2-7,CASSESPGGPYEQYF
TRBV6-1,TRBJ2-3,CASSKSGRVIDTQYF
TRBV10-3,TRBJ2-1,CAITSGGVNEQFF
TRBV20-1,TRBJ1-1,CSAVSIVAFF
TRBV6-5,TRBJ2-2,CASSYDGNTGELFF
TRBV5-6,TRBJ2-5,CASSLFQTTDLRETQYF
TRBV5-6,TRBJ2-1,CASSRTSGEWGNEQFF
TRBV12-5,TRBJ1-1,CASAPSHRAFF
TRBV6-1,TRBJ1-1,CASSTGGRRDTEAFF
TRBV11-2,TRBJ2-1,CASSLMGRYNEQFF
TRBV6-1,TRBJ1-5,CASRRSHGRNQPQHF
TRBV20-1,TRBJ2-3,CSAGVDTQYF
TRBV19,TRBJ1-5,CASDNMRGSGQPQHF
TRBV4-1,TRBJ1-5,CASSQWGPSNQPQHF
TRBV27,TRBJ2-1,CASSLSPSGYNEQFF
TRBV11-2,TRBJ1-4,CASSLVRGPYNEKLFF
TRBV18,TRBJ2-7,CASSPQAVRPEQYF
TRBV11-3,TRBJ2-5,CASSRTSGTETQYF
TRBV7-2,TRBJ2-2,CASRLGTGSSGELFF
TRBV4-1,TRBJ1-2,CASSQPGSLSAGYTF
TRBV19,TRBJ2-7,CASRVGYEQYF
TRBV18,TRBJ2-1,CASSPLAGSYNEQFF
TRBV18,TRBJ2-2,CASSRSRPNTGELFF
TRBV5-6,TRBJ2-5,CASSLGLAGQETQYF
TRBV4-1,TRBJ2-1,CASSQASQTVASGTNEQFF
TRBV5-6,TRBJ2-1,CASSLQGYNEQFF
TRBV10-3,TRBJ1-3,CAITSGNTIYF
TRBV11-2,TRBJ2-5,CASSLGGVGETQYF
TRBV5-6,TRBJ2-2,CASIRRTRAGMDTGELFF
TRBV11-2,TRBJ2-2,CATKGGPGELFF
TRBV18,TRBJ2-3,CASSRIPGLAGGRTSTDTQYF